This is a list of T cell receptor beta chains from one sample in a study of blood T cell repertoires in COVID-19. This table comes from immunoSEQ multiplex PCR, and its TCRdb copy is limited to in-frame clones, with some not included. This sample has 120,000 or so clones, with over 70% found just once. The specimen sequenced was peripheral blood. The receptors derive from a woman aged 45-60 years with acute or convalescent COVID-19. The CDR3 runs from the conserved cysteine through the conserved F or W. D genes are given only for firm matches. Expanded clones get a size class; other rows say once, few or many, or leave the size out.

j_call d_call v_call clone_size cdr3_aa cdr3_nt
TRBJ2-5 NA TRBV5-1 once CASRVQGQTQYF TGCGCCAGCAGGGTACAGGGCCAGACCCAGTACTTC
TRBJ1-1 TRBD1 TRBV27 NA CASSPSRTGGWVNTEAFF TGTGCCAGCAGTCCCTCCCGGACAGGGGGCTGGGTGAACACTGAAGCTTTCTTT
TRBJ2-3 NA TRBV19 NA CASSKGAIRDTQYF TGTGCCAGTAGTAAAGGAGCAATCCGAGATACGCAGTATTTT
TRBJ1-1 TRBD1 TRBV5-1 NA CASSDRGGTEAFF TGCGCCAGCAGCGACAGGGGGGGCACTGAAGCTTTCTTT
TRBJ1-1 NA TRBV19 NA CASSNLWVRGGNTEAFF TGTGCCAGTAGTAATCTATGGGTAAGAGGGGGGAACACTGAAGCTTTCTTT
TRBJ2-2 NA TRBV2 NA CASSEVGHRNTGELFF TGTGCCAGCAGTGAGGTGGGACATAGGAACACCGGGGAGCTGTTTTTT
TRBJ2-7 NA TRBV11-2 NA CASSPTDSSYEQYF TGTGCCAGCAGCCCAACGGACAGCTCCTACGAGCAGTACTTC
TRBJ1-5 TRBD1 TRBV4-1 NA CASSLRQGADSNQPQHF TGCGCCAGCAGCCTAAGACAGGGGGCGGATAGCAATCAGCCCCAGCATTTT
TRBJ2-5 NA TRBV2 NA CANSQGQETQYF TGTGCCAACTCTCAGGGACAAGAGACCCAGTACTTC
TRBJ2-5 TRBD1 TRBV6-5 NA CASSRQGVRETQYF TGTGCCAGCAGCAGACAGGGCGTCCGTGAGACCCAGTACTTC
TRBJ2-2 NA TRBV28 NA CASRTMNTGELFF TGTGCCAGCAGAACTATGAACACCGGGGAGCTGTTTTTT
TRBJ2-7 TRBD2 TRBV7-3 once CASSHGEGYEQYF TGTGCCAGCAGCCACGGGGAGGGGTACGAGCAGTACTTC
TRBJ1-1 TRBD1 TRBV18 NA CASSPMGQMNTEAFF TGTGCCAGCTCACCAATGGGACAGATGAACACTGAAGCTTTCTTT
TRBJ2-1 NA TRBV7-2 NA CASSLSGWGLMFF TGTGCCAGCAGCTTATCCGGCTGGGGCTTAATGTTCTTC
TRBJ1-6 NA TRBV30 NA CAWSGRTGYSPLHF TGTGCCTGGAGTGGACGGACTGGGTATTCACCCCTCCACTTT
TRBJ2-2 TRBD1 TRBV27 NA CASNRKEQGASTGELFF TGTGCCAGCAACAGAAAGGAACAGGGGGCAAGCACCGGGGAGCTGTTTTTT
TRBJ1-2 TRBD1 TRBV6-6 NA CASSPGQGARAGYGYTF TGTGCCAGCAGTCCAGGACAGGGGGCGCGAGCCGGATATGGCTACACCTTC
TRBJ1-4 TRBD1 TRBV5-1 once CASSAGGQGGEKLFF TGCGCCAGCAGCGCAGGGGGACAGGGGGGAGAAAAACTGTTTTTT
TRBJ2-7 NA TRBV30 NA CACNRDTYEQYF TGTGCCTGTAACAGGGATACCTACGAGCAGTACTTC
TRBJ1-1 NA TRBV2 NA CASRKSADTEAFF TGTGCCAGCCGCAAATCCGCGGACACTGAAGCTTTCTTT
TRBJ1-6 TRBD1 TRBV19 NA CASSRGQGWNSPLHF TGTGCCAGTAGTAGAGGACAGGGCTGGAATTCACCCCTCCACTTT
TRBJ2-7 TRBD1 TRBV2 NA CASSVRRTGGPEQYF TGTGCCAGCAGTGTGAGAAGGACAGGGGGCCCCGAGCAGTACTTC
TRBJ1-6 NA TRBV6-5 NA CASTSRTANSPLHF TGTGCCAGCACTTCAAGGACAGCGAATTCACCCCTCCACTTT